The T cell receptor (beta chain) under discussion was sequenced for a study of blood T cell repertoires in COVID-19. Study-level information: Spain, Italy and the United States supplied samples that represented acute and convalescent COVID-19. Sample material is recorded as cDNA or gDNA derived from T cells, B-cell-depleted T cells, or PBMCs.

The CDR3 is 13 amino acids. Germline V gene sequence: CDR1 MDHEN, CDR2 SYDVKM. V lost 6 bases, J lost 7 bases, and 14 bases lay in between. Measured with immunoSEQ multiplex PCR; TCRdb has only the in-frame clones, and not every one. The sample holds more than 250,000 clones, 70% to 90% seen once. The sequence came from a human donor in a cohort sampled during active COVID-19. The chain uses TRBV28 and TRBJ2-3; D not certain. Specimen: peripheral blood. This CDR3 is CASRNTTIYTQYF. CDR3 coding DNA: TGTGCCAGCAGAAACACCACAATATATACGCAGTATTTT.